This entry is about one TCR beta chain. This sample was taken from a study of blood T cell repertoires in COVID-19. Across the whole study: The United States, Italy and Spain supplied acute and convalescent COVID-19 samples. PBMCs, B-cell-depleted T cells, or T cells were the source of the cDNA or gDNA that made up the material.

Profiled with immunoSEQ multiplex PCR; TCRdb holds only in-frame clones, not every one. The repertoire holds about 330,000 clones, around 87% seen once, with 4% in the top ten. This clonotype was obtained from a woman aged 50 to 60 with active or convalescent COVID-19. The sample comprised peripheral blood.

The CDR3 reads CASSRTGGYEQYF. The DNA for the CDR3 is TGTGCCAGTAGTAGGACAGGCGGCTACGAGCAGTACTTC. This rearrangement joins TRBV19 to TRBJ2-7, with TRBD1 identical over 7 bases. The length of the CDR3 is 13 residues. The V gene's germline CDR1 is LNHDA and CDR2 SQIVND (reference sequence). V lost 4 bases and J lost 3; bases outside the gene matches: 3.